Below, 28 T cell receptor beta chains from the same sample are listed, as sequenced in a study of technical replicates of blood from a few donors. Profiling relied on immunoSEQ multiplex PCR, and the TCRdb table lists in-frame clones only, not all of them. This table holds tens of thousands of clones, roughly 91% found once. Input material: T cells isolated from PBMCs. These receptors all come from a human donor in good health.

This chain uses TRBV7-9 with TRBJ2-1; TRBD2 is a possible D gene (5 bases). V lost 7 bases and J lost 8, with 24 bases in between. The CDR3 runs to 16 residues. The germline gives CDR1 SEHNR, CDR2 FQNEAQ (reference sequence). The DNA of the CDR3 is TGTGCCAGCACCCGAATGGACGGAGGCTCGTTCCATGAGCAGTTCTTC. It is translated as CASTRMDGGSFHEQFF.

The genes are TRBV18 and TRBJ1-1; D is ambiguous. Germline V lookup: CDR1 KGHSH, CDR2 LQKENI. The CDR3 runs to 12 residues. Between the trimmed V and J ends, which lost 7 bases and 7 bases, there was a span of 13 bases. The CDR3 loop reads CASWSRRNEAFF. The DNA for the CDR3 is TGTGCCAGCTGGAGCCGGCGAAATGAAGCTTTCTTT.

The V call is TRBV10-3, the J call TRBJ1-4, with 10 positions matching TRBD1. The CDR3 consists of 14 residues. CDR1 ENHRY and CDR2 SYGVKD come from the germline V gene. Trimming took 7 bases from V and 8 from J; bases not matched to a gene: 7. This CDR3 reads CAITPGGQGEKLFF. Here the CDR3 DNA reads TGTGCCATCACCCCTGGGGGACAGGGGGAAAAACTGTTTTTT.

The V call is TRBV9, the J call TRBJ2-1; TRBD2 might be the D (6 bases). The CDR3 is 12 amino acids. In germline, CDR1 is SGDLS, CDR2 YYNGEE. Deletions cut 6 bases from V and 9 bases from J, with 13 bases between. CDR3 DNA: TGTGCCAGCACCACCGGGGGAGGTGAGCAGTTCTTC. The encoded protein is CASTTGGGEQFF.

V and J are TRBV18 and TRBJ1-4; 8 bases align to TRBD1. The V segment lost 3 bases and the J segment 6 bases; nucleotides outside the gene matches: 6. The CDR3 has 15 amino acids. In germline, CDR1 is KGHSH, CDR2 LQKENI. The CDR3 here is CASSPETGEYEKLFF. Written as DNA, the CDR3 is TGTGCCAGCTCACCGGAGACAGGGGAGTATGAAAAACTGTTTTTT.

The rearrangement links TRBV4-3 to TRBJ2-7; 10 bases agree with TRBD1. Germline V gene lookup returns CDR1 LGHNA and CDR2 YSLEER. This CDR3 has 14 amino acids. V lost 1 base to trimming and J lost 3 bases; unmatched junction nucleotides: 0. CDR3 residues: CASSQGDRGYEQYF. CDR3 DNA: TGCGCCAGCAGCCAAGGGGACAGGGGCTACGAGCAGTACTTC.

This CDR3 is CASSKTGTGDTEAFF. DNA for the CDR3: TGTGCCAGCAGTAAGACAGGGACAGGGGACACTGAAGCTTTCTTT. The chain joins TRBV27 to TRBJ1-1, with 10 nucleotides matching TRBD1. The germline gives CDR1 MNHEY, CDR2 SMNVEV (reference sequence). CDR3 length: 15 residues. V lost 5 bases and J lost 3; bases outside the gene matches: 6.

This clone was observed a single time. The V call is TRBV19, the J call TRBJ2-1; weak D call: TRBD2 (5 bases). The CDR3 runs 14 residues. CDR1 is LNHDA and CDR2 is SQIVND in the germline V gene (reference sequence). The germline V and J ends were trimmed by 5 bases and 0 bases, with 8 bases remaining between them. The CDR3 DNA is TGTGCCAGTAGTGTAGCGAGCTCCTACAATGAGCAGTTCTTC. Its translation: CASSVASSYNEQFF. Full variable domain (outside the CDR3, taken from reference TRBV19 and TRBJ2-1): DGGITQSPKYLFRKEGQNVTLSCEQNLNHDAMYWYRQDPGQGLRLIYYSQIVNDFQKGDIAEGYSVSREKKESFPLTVTSAQKNPTAFYLCASSVASSYNEQFFGPGTRLTVL.

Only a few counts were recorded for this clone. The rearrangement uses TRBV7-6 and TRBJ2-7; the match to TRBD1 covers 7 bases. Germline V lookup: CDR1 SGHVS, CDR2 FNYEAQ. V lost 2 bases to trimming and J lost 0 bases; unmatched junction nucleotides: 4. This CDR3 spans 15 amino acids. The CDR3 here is CASSLHRGYSYEQYF. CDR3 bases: TGTGCCAGCAGCTTACACAGGGGCTACTCCTACGAGCAGTACTTC.

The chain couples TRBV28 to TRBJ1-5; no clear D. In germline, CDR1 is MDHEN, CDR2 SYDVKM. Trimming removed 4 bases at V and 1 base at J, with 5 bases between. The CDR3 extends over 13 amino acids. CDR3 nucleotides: TGTGCCAGCAGTTCTCCGAGCAATCAGCCCCAGCATTTT. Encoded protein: CASSSPSNQPQHF.

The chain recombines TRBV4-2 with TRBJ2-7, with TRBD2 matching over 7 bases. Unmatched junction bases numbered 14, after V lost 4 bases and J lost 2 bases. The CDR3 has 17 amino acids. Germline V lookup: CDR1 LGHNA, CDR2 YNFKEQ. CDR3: CASSPPWGLAVPYEQYF. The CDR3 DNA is TGTGCCAGCAGCCCCCCCTGGGGTCTAGCGGTTCCCTACGAGCAGTACTTC.

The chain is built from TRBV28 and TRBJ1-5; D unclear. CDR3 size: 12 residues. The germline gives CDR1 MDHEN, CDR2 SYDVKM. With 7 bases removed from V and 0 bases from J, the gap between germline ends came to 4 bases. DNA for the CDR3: TGTGCCAGCACGTATAGCAATCAGCCCCAGCATTTT. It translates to CASTYSNQPQHF.

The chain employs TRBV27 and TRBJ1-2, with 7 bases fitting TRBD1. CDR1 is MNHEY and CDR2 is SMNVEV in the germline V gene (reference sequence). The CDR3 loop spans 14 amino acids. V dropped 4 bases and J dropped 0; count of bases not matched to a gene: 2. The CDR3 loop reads CASSWDRANYGYTF. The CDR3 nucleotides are TGTGCCAGCAGTTGGGACAGAGCTAACTATGGCTACACCTTC.

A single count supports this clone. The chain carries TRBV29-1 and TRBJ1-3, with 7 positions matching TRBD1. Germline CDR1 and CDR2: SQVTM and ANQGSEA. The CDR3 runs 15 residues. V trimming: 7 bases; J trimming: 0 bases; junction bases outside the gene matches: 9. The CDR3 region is CSGVSGQHSGNTIYF. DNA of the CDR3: TGCAGCGGGGTCTCGGGACAGCACTCTGGAAACACCATATATTTT.

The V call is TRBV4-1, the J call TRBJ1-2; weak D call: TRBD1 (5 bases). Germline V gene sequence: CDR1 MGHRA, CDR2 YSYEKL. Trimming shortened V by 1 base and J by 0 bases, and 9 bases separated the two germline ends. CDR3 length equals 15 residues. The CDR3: CASSQGQTANYGYTF. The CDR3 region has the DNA TGCGCCAGCAGCCAAGGACAGACTGCTAACTATGGCTACACCTTC.

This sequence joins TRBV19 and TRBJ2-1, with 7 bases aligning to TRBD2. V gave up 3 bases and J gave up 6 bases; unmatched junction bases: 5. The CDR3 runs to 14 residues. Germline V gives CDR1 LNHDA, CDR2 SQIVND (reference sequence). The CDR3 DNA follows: TGTGCCAGTAGTATTGGCGGGAGATCCAATGAGCAGTTCTTC. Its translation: CASSIGGRSNEQFF. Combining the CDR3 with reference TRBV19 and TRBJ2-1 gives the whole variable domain DGGITQSPKYLFRKEGQNVTLSCEQNLNHDAMYWYRQDPGQGLRLIYYSQIVNDFQKGDIAEGYSVSREKKESFPLTVTSAQKNPTAFYLCASSIGGRSNEQFFGPGTRLTVL.

CDR3 residues: CASSDPPGTDTQYF. The CDR3, as DNA: TGTGCCAGCAGCGACCCCCCGGGTACAGATACGCAGTATTTT. The V call is TRBV9, the J call TRBJ2-3; D gene uncertain. The CDR3 extends over 14 amino acids. From germline, CDR1 is SGDLS and CDR2 YYNGEE. V was shortened by 3 bases and J by 3 bases, with 11 bases between the two germline ends.

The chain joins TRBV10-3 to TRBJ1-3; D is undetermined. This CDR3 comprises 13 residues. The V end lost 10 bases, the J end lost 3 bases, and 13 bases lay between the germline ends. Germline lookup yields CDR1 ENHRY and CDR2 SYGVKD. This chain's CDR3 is CASDEGGGNTIYF. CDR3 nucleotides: TGTGCCAGCGACGAGGGAGGTGGAAACACCATATATTTT.

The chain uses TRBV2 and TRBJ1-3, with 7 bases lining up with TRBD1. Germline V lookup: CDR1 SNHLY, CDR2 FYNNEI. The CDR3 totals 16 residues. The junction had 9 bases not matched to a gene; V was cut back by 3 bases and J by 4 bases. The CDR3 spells CASSDRQGSAGNTIYF. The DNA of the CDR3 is TGTGCCAGCAGTGATAGACAGGGATCGGCCGGAAACACCATATATTTT.

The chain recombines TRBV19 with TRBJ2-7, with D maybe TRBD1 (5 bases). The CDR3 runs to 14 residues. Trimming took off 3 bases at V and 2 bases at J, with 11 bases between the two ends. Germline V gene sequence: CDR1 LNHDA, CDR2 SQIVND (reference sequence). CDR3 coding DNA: TGTGCCAGTAGTATCCAGGGAAATGCCTACGAGCAGTACTTC. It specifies CASSIQGNAYEQYF.

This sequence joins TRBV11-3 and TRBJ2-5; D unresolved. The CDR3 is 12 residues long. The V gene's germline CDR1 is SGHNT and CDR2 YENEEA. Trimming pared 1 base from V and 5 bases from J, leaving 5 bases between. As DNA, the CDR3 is TGTGCCAGCAGCTTAGTGAGGGAGACCCAGTACTTC. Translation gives CASSLVRETQYF.

Here the CDR3 reads CASSERSTGIANEQFF. The CDR3 DNA is TGTGCCAGCAGTGAAAGGTCGACAGGGATAGCCAATGAGCAGTTCTTC. The chain combines TRBV6-1 with TRBJ2-1; 7 bases agree with TRBD1. The germline gives CDR1 MNHNS, CDR2 SASEGT. The V gene end was trimmed by 2 bases and the J gene end by 6 bases; junction bases not matched to a gene: 10. The CDR3 contains 16 residues.

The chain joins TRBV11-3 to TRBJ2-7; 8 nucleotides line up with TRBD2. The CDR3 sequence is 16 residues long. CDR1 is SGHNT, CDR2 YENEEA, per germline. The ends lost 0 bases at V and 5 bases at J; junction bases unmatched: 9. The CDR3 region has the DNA TGTGCCAGCAGCTTAGATGGCCGGGAGGGCCGGGACGAGCAGTACTTC. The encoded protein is CASSLDGREGRDEQYF.

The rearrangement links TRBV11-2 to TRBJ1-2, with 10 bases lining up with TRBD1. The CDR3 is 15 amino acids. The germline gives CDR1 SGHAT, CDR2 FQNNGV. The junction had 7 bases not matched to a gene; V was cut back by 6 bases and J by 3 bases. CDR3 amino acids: CASRPPGQGDYGYTF. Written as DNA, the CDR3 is TGTGCCAGCAGACCTCCAGGACAGGGGGACTATGGCTACACCTTC.

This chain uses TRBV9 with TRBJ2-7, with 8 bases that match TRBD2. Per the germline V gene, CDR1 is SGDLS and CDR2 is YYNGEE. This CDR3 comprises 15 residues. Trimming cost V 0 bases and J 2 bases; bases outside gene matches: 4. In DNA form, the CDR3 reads TGTGCCAGCAGCGTAGCTTCGGGAGGGACCTACGAGCAGTACTTC. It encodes CASSVASGGTYEQYF.

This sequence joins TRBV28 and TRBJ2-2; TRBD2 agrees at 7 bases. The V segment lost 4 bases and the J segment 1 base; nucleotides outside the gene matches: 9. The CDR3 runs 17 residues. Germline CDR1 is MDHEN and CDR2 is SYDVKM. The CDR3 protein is CASSSTSVSMNTGELFF. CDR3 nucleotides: TGTGCCAGCAGTTCAACTAGCGTTTCTATGAACACCGGGGAGCTGTTTTTT.

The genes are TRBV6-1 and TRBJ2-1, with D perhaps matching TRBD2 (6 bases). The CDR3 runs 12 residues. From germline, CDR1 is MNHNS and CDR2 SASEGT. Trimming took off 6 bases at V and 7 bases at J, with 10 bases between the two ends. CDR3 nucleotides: TGTGCCAGCAGGGAACGGGGGAATGAGCAGTTCTTC. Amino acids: CASRERGNEQFF.

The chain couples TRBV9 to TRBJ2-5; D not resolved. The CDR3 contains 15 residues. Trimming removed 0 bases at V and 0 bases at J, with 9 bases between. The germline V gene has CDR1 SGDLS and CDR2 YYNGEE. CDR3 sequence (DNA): TGTGCCAGCAGCGTAGACGGTCTGTACCAAGAGACCCAGTACTTC. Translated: CASSVDGLYQETQYF.